This T cell receptor beta chain stems from a study of T cell changes during pregnancy in multiple sclerosis. The repertoire was sequenced with immunoSEQ multiplex PCR; TCRdb's copy has only in-frame clones and lacks some. Among some 17,000 clones listed, 95% to 97% were seen once. Germline V gene data show CDR1 as MNHEY and CDR2 as SMNVEV (reference sequence). This CDR3 region has 15 residues. V was pared by 4 bases and J by 8 bases, with 5 bases of the junction left unmatched. The chain employs TRBV27 and TRBJ2-1; TRBD2 aligns across 13 bases. The specimen comprised peripheral blood, sampled in the third trimester of pregnancy. The receptor was isolated from a female donor with multiple sclerosis, enrolled in a pregnancy study. The CDR3 loop reads CASSSRTSGRDEQFF. The CDR3, as DNA: TGTGCCAGCAGTTCCCGGACTAGCGGGAGAGATGAGCAGTTCTTC.